This record covers a single TCR beta chain. Antigen specificity is unknown. This sample was taken from a study of identical twins. Notes on the study in general: One should note that invariant MAIT and iNKT cells could partly confound zero-insertion analyses. Clonotypes of the beta chain that were abundant in cord blood carried fewer insertions (memory repertoires showed none).

cDNA carried unique molecular identifiers, and a universal primer site was added by template switching. TCRdb ran MiXCR on the 5' RACE reads and lists one entry per CDR3 protein. The repertoire holds 1.5 million to 2 million distinct CDR3 sequences, with less than 40% as singletons. The sample taken for sequencing was cord blood. This clonotype originated in a newborn girl in good health.

The CDR3 bases are TGTGCCAGCAGCCCCCCTTATGGCGGTCACGCAGATACGCAGTATTTT. This translates into CASSPPYGGHADTQYF. This chain connects TRBV5-4 to TRBJ2-3, with D uncertain. Germline-derived CDR1 and CDR2 are SGHNT and YYREEE (reference sequence). V lost 4 bases, J lost 4 bases, and 19 bases lay in between. This CDR3 contains 16 residues.